Each of the 23 T cell receptor beta chains below was sequenced from the same sample in a study of OX40 agonist ivuxolimab in advanced cancers. Sequencing was performed with immunoSEQ multiplex PCR; in TCRdb, only in-frame clones are kept and a portion is missing. The data show 150,000 to 190,000 clones, 85% to 95% seen once. Sequenced here: CD4+ or CD8+ T cells sorted from blood, sampled in a trial of the OX40 agonist ivuxolimab. These receptors originate from an adult with an advanced solid tumor such as melanoma, head and neck, liver or kidney cancer.

The chain couples TRBV6-5 to TRBJ1-5; no firm D call. Germline V gives CDR1 MNHEY, CDR2 SVGAGI. The CDR3 is 14 residues long. The V end lost 0 bases, the J end lost 6 bases, and 9 bases lay between the germline ends. Written as DNA, the CDR3 is TGTGCCAGCAGTTACTCGAATGTGCGTCAGCCCCAGCATTTT. This encodes CASSYSNVRQPQHF.

The rearrangement uses TRBV5-1 and TRBJ2-7; D remains unclear. The CDR3 is 13 amino acids. The V end lost 4 bases, the J end lost 6 bases, and 14 bases lay between the germline ends. Germline V gene sequence: CDR1 SGHRS, CDR2 YFSETQ. The CDR3, as DNA: TGCGCCAGCAGCCCCGGGCTTCCCACCGAGCAGTACTTC. Translated: CASSPGLPTEQYF. Using reference TRBV5-1 and TRBJ2-7 for the parts outside the CDR3, the full variable domain is KAGVTQTPRYLIKTRGQQVTLSCSPISGHRSVSWYQQTPGQGLQFLFEYFSETQRNKGNFPGRFSGRQFSNSRSEMNVSTLELGDSALYLCASSPGLPTEQYFGPGTRLTVT.

Only one count was recorded for this clone. This chain links TRBV5-1 with TRBJ1-2; TRBD1 agrees at 7 bases. This CDR3 region has 16 residues. J was trimmed by 4 bases and V by 6 bases; bases with no gene match: 15. CDR1 and CDR2 (germline): SGHRS, YFSETQ. In DNA, the CDR3 is TGCGCCAGCAAATCTGCTCTCCTGACAGGGCTCTATGGCTACACCTTC. Its translation is CASKSALLTGLYGYTF.

This clone showed up just once. This chain uses TRBV9 with TRBJ2-7; possible D gene TRBD1, 5 bases. The V gene's germline CDR1 is SGDLS and CDR2 YYNGEE. This CDR3 has 14 residues. V dropped 3 bases and J dropped 6 bases, with 16 bases sitting between them. The CDR3 sequence is CASSAEGHSGEQYF. The CDR3 coding sequence is TGTGCCAGCAGCGCCGAAGGACATTCCGGCGAGCAGTACTTC.

The chain recombines TRBV6-5 with TRBJ2-1; D uncertain. Trimming stripped 6 bases from V and 10 bases from J, with 10 bases between. The CDR3 is 11 amino acids. Germline loops: CDR1 MNHEY, CDR2 SVGAGI. For the CDR3, the DNA is TGTGCCAGCAGCCCTGGCAGCGAGCAGTTCTTC. Translating gives CASSPGSEQFF.

This rearrangement joins TRBV10-3 to TRBJ2-7; perhaps D is TRBD1 or TRBD2 (6 bases each). In germline, CDR1 is ENHRY, CDR2 SYGVKD. This CDR3 spans 13 amino acids. Trimming took off 10 bases at V and 0 bases at J, with 13 bases between the two ends. CDR3 coding DNA: TGTGCCAGCACCACGGGGGCCTCCTACGAGCAGTACTTC. Translation gives CASTTGASYEQYF.

The chain couples TRBV2 to TRBJ2-7, with D possibly called TRBD1 or TRBD2 (5 bases each). Trimming removed 7 bases at V and 0 bases at J, with 13 bases between. The CDR3 runs to 14 residues. Per the germline V gene, CDR1 is SNHLY and CDR2 is FYNNEI. Written as DNA, the CDR3 is TGTGCCAGCACCCGGGACGGCTCCTCCTACGAGCAGTACTTC. Protein sequence: CASTRDGSSYEQYF.

This clone was counted once. The rearrangement links TRBV27 to TRBJ2-5; tentatively, D is TRBD1 (5 bases). The CDR3 has 13 residues. The V gene's germline CDR1 is MNHEY and CDR2 SMNVEV (reference sequence). The germline V and J ends were trimmed by 3 bases and 5 bases, with 10 bases remaining between them. DNA of the CDR3: TGTGCCAGCAGTTTGAGAAAGGGGGAGACCCAGTACTTC. This translates into CASSLRKGETQYF.

This rearrangement joins TRBV29-1 to TRBJ1-5; D is ambiguous. V lost 7 bases, J lost 6 bases, and 16 bases lay in between. This CDR3 is 13 amino acids long. Germline CDR1 reads SQVTM; CDR2 reads ANQGSEA. CDR3 amino acids: CSAHAGVGQPQHF. The CDR3 DNA follows: TGCAGCGCCCATGCGGGTGTTGGTCAGCCCCAGCATTTT. The whole variable domain, filled in from reference TRBV29-1 and TRBJ1-5, reads SAVISQKPSRDICQRGTSLTIQCQVDSQVTMMFWYRQQPGQSLTLIATANQGSEATYESGFVIDKFPISRPNLTFSTLTVSNMSPEDSSIYLCSAHAGVGQPQHFGDGTRLSIL.

CDR3 nucleotides: TGTGCCAGCAGAGCCACGCTGAATCAAGAGACCCAGTACTTC. Amino acids: CASRATLNQETQYF. The rearrangement uses TRBV28 and TRBJ2-5; D not certain. CDR1 is MDHEN, CDR2 SYDVKM, per germline. This CDR3 is built from 14 residues. V gave up 6 bases and J gave up 2 bases, with 13 bases separating them.

The count of this clone is one. This rearrangement joins TRBV6-5 to TRBJ1-2, with D tentatively TRBD1 (6 bases). The germline V gene has CDR1 MNHEY and CDR2 SVGAGI. The CDR3 totals 15 residues. Trimming shortened V by 2 bases and J by 6 bases, and 16 bases separated the two germline ends. CDR3 nucleotides: TGTGCCAGCAGTTACATGGGTCGGACAGCAGATGGCTACACCTTC. Protein sequence: CASSYMGRTADGYTF.

This clone was detected once. The rearrangement joins TRBV10-2 to TRBJ2-1; the D call may be TRBD1 or TRBD2 (6 bases each). Trimming took off 7 bases at V and 6 bases at J, with 19 bases between the two ends. CDR1 is WSHSY, CDR2 SAAADI, per germline. This CDR3 region has 15 residues. Here the CDR3 DNA reads TGCGCCAGCACGGAAAGGGGGAGGACTTTCAATGAGCAGTTCTTC. Protein product: CASTERGRTFNEQFF.

Written as DNA, the CDR3 is TGTGCCAGCAGCTTGTTGACAGGACGGGAGGATACGCAGTATTTT. Protein sequence: CASSLLTGREDTQYF. This chain connects TRBV11-1 to TRBJ2-3; D possibly uses TRBD1 or TRBD2 (6 bases each). The CDR3 runs to 15 residues. Germline CDR1 SGHAT, CDR2 FQDESV (reference sequence). Trimming stripped 3 bases from V and 6 bases from J, with 16 bases between.

The chain has TRBV9 and TRBJ2-7; possible D gene TRBD2, 6 bases. Germline V gene sequence: CDR1 SGDLS, CDR2 YYNGEE. This CDR3 region has 15 residues. Deletions cut 4 bases from V and 0 bases from J, with 14 bases between. CDR3 sequence (DNA): TGTGCCAGCAGCACCCACGCGGGGAGCTCCTACGAGCAGTACTTC. It codes for CASSTHAGSSYEQYF.

This chain joins TRBV7-2 and TRBJ2-1; D gene unclear. In germline, CDR1 is SGHTA, CDR2 FQGNSA. This CDR3 spans 15 amino acids. The V and J ends lost 3 bases and 0 bases respectively, with 9 bases between them. The CDR3 spells CASSFQEISYNEQFF. Here the CDR3 DNA reads TGTGCCAGCAGCTTCCAAGAGATCTCCTACAATGAGCAGTTCTTC.

The genes are TRBV14 and TRBJ2-5; 14 bases are shared with TRBD2. Germline V gene sequence: CDR1 SGHDN, CDR2 FVKESK. The CDR3 has 19 amino acids. The trim removed 0 bases at V and 5 bases at J, leaving 11 bases unmatched. CDR3 in DNA: TGTGCCAGCAGCCAAGATGACCGGACTAGCGGGGGGATCTCCGAGACCCAGTACTTC. This translates into CASSQDDRTSGGISETQYF.

The count of this clone is one. J is TRBJ1-4 and V is TRBV5-6; D is undetermined. Germline CDR1 SGHDT, CDR2 YYEEEE. The CDR3 runs to 14 residues. V lost 0 bases and J 6 bases, leaving 9 bases between the germline ends. CDR3 sequence reads: CASSLGGVDEKLFF. The CDR3 DNA reads TGTGCCAGCAGCTTGGGGGGAGTGGATGAAAAACTGTTTTTT.

This rearrangement joins TRBV7-6 to TRBJ1-6; D is unclear. Germline loops: CDR1 SGHVS, CDR2 FNYEAQ. V shed 1 base and J shed 10 bases, with 20 bases lying between them. CDR3 size: 17 residues. This CDR3 is CASSLVSFGAIESPLHF. CDR3 nucleotide sequence: TGTGCCAGCAGCTTAGTGTCTTTTGGAGCCATTGAATCACCCCTCCACTTT.

This clone has a single count. The gene calls are TRBV5-5 and TRBJ1-5; 8 positions agree with TRBD1. The CDR3 length is 16 residues. V trimming: 4 bases; J trimming: 5 bases; junction bases outside the gene matches: 11. The germline gives CDR1 SGHKS, CDR2 YYEKEE (reference sequence). The CDR3 DNA reads TGTGCCAGCAGCCAAGCGGTCAGCAGGGGGCATCAGCCCCAGCATTTT. It encodes CASSQAVSRGHQPQHF.

This sequence joins TRBV15 and TRBJ2-7; D is tentatively TRBD1 or TRBD2 (6 bases each). Trimming took 1 base from V and 5 from J, leaving 18 bases between them. Looked up from germline, CDR1 is LNHNV and CDR2 is YYDKDF (reference sequence). The CDR3 consists of 16 residues. As DNA, the CDR3 is TGTGCCACCAGCAGAGCCGCCTCCTTTGGGGGGCACGAGCAGTACTTC. This translates into CATSRAASFGGHEQYF.

The rearrangement links TRBV11-3 to TRBJ2-7; TRBD2 matches 11 bases. The ends lost 4 bases at V and 6 bases at J; junction bases unmatched: 5. The CDR3 is 14 amino acids. Germline CDR1 SGHNT, CDR2 YENEEA. The CDR3 here is CASSSTGLAAEQYF. In nucleotides, the CDR3 is TGTGCCAGCAGCTCTACGGGACTAGCGGCCGAGCAGTACTTC.

The J gene is TRBJ1-6, the V gene TRBV6-6; 10 bases align to TRBD1. The CDR3 is 15 amino acids. After removal of 4 bases from V and 10 bases from J, the junction contained 7 bases not matched to a gene. Germline V CDR1 and CDR2: MNHNY, SVGAGI (reference sequence). The CDR3 sequence is CASSSTGTGDSPLHF. The DNA for the CDR3 is TGTGCCAGCAGTTCAACCGGGACAGGGGACTCACCCCTCCACTTT.

The rearrangement links TRBV7-2 to TRBJ1-4, with no clear D. The CDR3 spans 16 residues. The germline CDR1 and CDR2 sequences are SGHTA and FQGNSA. V was trimmed by 4 bases and J by 2 bases, leaving 14 bases between them. The CDR3 coding sequence is TGTGCCAGCAGCTCCTCTTCGGGTGTGACTAATGAAAAACTGTTTTTT. Translation gives CASSSSSGVTNEKLFF.